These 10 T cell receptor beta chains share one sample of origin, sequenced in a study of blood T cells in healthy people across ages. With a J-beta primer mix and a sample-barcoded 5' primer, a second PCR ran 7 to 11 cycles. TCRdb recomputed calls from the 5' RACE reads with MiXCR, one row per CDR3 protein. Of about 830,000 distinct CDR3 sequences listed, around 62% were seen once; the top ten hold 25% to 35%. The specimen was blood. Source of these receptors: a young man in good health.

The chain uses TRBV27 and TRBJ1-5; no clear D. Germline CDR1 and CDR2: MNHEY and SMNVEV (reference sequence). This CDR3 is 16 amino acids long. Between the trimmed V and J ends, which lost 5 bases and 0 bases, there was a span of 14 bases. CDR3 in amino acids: CASSPAGPYSNQPQHF. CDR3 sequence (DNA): TGTGCCAGCAGTCCCGCAGGTCCCTATAGCAATCAGCCCCAGCATTTT.

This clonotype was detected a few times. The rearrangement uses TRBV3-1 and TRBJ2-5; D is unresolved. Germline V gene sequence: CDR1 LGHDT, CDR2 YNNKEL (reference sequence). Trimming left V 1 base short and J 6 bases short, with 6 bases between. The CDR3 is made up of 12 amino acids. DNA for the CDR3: TGTGCCAGCAGCCAAGGCCCCCAGACCCAGTACTTC. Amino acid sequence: CASSQGPQTQYF.

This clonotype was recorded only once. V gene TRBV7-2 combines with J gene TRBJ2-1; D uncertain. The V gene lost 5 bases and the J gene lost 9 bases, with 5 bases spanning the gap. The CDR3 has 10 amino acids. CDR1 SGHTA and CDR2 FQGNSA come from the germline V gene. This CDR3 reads CASSESEQFF. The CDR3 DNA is TGTGCCAGCAGCGAGAGTGAGCAGTTCTTC.

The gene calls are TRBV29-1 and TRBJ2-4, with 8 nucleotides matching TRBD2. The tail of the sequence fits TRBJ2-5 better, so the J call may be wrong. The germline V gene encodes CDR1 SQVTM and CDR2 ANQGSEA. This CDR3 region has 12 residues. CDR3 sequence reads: CSGGGQQETQYF. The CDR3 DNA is TGCAGCGGCGGGGGGCAGCAAGAGACCCAGTACTTC.

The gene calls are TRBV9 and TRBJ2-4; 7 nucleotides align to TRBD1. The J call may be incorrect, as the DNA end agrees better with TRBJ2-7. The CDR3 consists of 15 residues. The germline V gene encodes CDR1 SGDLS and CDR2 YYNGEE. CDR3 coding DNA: TGTGCCAGCAGCGTAGAGGGGGCGACAGGTGGCGAGCAGTACTTC. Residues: CASSVEGATGGEQYF.

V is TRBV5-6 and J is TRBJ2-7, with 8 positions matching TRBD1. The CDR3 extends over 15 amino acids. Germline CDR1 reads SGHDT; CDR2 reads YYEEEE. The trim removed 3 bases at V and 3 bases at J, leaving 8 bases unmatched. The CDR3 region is CASSYPGGTGYEQYF. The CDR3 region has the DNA TGTGCCAGCAGCTATCCAGGAGGGACAGGCTACGAGCAGTACTTC.

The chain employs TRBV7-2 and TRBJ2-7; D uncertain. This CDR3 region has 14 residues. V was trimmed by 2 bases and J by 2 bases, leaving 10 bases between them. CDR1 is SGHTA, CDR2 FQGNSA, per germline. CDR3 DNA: TGTGCCAGCAGCTTAACGGCAGCAACCTACGAGCAGTACTTC. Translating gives CASSLTAATYEQYF.

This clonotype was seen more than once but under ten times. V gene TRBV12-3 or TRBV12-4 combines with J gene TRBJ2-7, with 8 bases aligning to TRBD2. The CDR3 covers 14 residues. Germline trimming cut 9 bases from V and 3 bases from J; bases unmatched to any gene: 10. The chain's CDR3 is CASPTAGGRYEQYF. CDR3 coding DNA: TGTGCCAGTCCCACGGCGGGGGGTCGCTACGAGCAGTACTTC.

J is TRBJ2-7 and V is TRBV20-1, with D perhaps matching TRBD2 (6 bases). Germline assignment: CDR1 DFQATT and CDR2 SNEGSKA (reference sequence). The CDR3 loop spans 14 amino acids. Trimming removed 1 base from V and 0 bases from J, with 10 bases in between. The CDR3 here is CSARVRGYSYEQYF. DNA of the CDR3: TGCAGTGCTAGAGTTCGGGGGTACTCCTACGAGCAGTACTTC.

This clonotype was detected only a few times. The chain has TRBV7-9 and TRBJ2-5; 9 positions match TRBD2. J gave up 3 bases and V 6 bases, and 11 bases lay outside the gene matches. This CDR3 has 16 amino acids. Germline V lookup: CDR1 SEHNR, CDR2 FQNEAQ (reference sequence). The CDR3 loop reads CASSQGSGGLEETQYF. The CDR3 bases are TGTGCCAGCAGTCAAGGGAGCGGGGGGCTTGAAGAGACCCAGTACTTC.